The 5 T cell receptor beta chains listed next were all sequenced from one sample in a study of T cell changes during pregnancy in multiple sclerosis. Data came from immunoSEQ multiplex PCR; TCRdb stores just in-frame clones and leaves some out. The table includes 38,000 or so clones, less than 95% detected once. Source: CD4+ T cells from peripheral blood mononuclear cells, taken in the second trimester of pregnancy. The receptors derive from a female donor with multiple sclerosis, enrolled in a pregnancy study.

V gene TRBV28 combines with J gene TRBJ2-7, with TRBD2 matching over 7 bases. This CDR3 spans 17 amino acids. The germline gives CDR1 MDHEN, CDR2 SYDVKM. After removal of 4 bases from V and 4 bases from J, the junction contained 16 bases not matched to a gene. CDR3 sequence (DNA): TGTGCCAGCAGTTCCCCGGGACTACTATCTTTCAATTACGAGCAGTACTTC. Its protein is CASSSPGLLSFNYEQYF.

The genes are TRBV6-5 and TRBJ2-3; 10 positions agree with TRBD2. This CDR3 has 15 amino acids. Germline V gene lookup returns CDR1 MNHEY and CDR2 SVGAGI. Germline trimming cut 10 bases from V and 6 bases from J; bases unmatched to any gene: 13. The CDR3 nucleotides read TGTGCCACTACCATAGCGGGGGGCCGGTCCGATACGCAGTATTTT. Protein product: CATTIAGGRSDTQYF.

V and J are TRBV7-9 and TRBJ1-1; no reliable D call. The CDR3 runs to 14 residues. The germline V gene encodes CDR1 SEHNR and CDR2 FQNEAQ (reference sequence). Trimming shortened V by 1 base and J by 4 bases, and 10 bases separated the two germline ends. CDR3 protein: CASSLDGGITEAFF. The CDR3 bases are TGTGCCAGCAGCTTAGACGGCGGGATCACTGAAGCTTTCTTT.

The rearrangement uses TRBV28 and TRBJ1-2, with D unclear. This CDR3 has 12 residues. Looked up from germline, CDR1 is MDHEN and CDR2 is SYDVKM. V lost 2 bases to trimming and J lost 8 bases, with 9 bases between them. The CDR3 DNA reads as TGTGCCAGCAGTTTAGAGGGCCTAGGCTACACCTTC. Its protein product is CASSLEGLGYTF.

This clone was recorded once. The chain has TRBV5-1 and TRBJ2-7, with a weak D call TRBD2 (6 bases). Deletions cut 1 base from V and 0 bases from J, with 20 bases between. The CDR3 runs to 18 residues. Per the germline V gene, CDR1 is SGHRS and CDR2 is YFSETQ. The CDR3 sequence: CASSLINRLGTGSYEQYF. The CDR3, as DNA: TGCGCCAGCAGCTTGATAAATCGGCTCGGGACTGGCTCCTACGAGCAGTACTTC.